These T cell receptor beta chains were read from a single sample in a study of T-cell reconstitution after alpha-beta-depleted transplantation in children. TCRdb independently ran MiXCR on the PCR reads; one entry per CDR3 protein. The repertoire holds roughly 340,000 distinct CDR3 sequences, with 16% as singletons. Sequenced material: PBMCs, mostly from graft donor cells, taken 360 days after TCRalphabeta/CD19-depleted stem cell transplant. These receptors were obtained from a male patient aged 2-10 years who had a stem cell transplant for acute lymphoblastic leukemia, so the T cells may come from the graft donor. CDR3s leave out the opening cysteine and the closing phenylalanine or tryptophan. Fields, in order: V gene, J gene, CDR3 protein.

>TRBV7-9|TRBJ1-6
ASSADRGGSYNSPLH
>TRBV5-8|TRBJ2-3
ASGGQGHTDTQY
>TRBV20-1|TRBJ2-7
SARRGSLNEQY
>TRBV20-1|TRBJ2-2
SARVGLAESNTGELF
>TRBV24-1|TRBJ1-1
ATSDPKGGYTEAF
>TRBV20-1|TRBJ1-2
SARVFGDALGYT
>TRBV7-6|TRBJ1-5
ASSSGLYQPQH
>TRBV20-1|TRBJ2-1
SSNRAGGPVHSYNEQF
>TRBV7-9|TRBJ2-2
ASSATGSWDTGELF
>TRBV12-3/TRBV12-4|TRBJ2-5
ASSSDRRETQY
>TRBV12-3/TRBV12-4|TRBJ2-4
ASSLGQTLAKNIQY
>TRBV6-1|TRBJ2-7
ASAAGHLSSYEQY
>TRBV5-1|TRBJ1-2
ASSLTRDHANYGYT
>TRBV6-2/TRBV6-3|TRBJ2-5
ASSYGGKTQY
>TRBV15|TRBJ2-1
ATSSPGLGGYNEQF
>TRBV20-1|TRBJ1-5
SGTGSNNQPQH
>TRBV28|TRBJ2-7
ASSEGSYEQY
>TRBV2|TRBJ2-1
ASSDRRRAGSNEQF
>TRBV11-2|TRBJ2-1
ASSLDSWGLAGNNEQF
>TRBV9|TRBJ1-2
ASSVTGNGYGYT
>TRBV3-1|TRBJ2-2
ASSEVTGELF
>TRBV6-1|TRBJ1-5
ASRPLRREQPQH
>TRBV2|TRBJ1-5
TSRARDRGDYSNQPQH
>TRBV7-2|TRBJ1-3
ASSVHLLSGNTIY
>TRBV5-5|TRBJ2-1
ASSLAGGLLGLYNEQF
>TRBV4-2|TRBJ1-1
ASSQEGHDTEAF
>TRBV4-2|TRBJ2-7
ASSHELAIEQY
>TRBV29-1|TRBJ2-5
SVVGDRLQETQY
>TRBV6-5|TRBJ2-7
ASSYSMGTNGRMD
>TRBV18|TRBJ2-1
ASSLLDQKGEQF
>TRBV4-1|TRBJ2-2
ASSQGEGRGELF
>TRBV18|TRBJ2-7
ASSPKAGGISYEQY
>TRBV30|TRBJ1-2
AWNSQTRLMSYGYT
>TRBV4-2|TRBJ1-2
ASSQDPGYYGYT
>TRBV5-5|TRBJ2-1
ASSFGPNGYNEQF
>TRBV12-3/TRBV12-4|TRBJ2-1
ASSFSGRGPNEQF
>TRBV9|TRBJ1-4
ASSPDSRNEKLF
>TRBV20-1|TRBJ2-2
SARTSGSSNTGELF
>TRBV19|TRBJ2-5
ASITPGGAQETQY
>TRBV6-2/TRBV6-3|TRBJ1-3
ASSFGITGNTIY
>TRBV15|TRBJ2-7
ATSILPLPYEQY
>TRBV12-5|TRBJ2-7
ASGFKRHSSYEQY
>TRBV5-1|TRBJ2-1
ASAPLNLAGGRTRSSYNEQF
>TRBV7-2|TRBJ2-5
ASSLTREGAQY
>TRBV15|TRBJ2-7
ATSRFLGGTYEQY
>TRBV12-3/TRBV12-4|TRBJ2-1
ASSRDRVPYNEQF
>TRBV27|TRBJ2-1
ASSWGVVSYNEQF
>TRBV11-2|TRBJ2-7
ASSLEFYEQY
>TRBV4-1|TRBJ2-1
ASSHEPRTGGAYNEQF
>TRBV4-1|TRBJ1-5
ASSQDWATGWRNQPQH
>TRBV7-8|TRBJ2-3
ASSTQTGGRTDTQY
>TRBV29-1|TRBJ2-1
SPRIGTSGRPQRREQF